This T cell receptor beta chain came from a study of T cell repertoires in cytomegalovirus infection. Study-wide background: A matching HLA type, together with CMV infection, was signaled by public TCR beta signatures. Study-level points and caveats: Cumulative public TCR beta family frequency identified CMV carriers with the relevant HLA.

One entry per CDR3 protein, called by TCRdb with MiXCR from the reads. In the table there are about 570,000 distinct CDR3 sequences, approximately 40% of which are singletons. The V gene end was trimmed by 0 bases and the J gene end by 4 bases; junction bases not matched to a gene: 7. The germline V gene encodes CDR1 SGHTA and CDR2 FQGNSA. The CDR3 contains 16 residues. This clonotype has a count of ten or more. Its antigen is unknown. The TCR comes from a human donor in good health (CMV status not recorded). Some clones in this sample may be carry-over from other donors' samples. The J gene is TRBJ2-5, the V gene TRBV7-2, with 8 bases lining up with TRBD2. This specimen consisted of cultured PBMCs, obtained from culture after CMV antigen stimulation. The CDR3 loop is CASSLAGGGWVETQYF. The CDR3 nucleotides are TGTGCCAGCAGCTTAGCGGGCGGGGGGTGGGTAGAGACCCAGTACTTC.